The T cell receptor beta chain under discussion was sequenced for a study of blood T cell repertoires in COVID-19. Overall study: Donors in the United States, Italy and Spain gave samples during acute or convalescent COVID-19.

This CDR3 region has 15 residues. V was pared by 4 bases and J by 9 bases, with 9 bases of the junction left unmatched. Germline loops: CDR1 MDHEN, CDR2 SYDVKM. Generated by immunoSEQ multiplex PCR, the TCRdb table keeps only in-frame clones and is missing some. This sample has about 260,000 clones, with about 80% found just once. What was sequenced was peripheral blood. This clonotype was sampled from a woman at least 80 years old with acute or convalescent COVID-19. The rearrangement uses TRBV28 and TRBJ2-1; TRBD2 matches at 10 bases. DNA for the CDR3: TGTGCCAGCAGTTCAGCGGGAGGGGGCCCCGGTGAGCAGTTCTTC. Translation: CASSSAGGGPGEQFF.